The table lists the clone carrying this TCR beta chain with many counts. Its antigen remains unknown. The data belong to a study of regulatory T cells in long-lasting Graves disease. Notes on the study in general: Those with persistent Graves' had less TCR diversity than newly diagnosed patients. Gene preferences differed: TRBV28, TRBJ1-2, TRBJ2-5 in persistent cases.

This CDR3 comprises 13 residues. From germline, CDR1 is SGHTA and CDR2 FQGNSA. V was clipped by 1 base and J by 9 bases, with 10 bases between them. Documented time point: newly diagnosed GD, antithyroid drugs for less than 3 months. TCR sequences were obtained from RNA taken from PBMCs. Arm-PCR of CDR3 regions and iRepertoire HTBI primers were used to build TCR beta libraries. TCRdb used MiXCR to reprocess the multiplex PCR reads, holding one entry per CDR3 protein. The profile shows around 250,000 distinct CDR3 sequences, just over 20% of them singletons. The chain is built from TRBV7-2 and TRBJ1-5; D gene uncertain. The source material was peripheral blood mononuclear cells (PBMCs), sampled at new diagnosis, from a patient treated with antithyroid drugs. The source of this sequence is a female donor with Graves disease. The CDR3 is CASSLGPGRPQHF. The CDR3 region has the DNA TGTGCCAGCAGCTTAGGCCCGGGAAGGCCCCAGCATTTT.